These 15 T cell receptor beta chains came from one sample sequenced in a study of T-cell reconstitution after alpha-beta-depleted transplantation in children. Using unique molecular identifiers, the investigators prepared the TCRbeta library. TCRdb ran MiXCR on the PCR reads and lists one entry per CDR3 protein. The sample shows about 610,000 distinct CDR3 sequences, about 10% of them seen only once. The starting material was PBMCs from the stem cell graft donor, obtained from the stem cell graft. The receptors were gathered from a human donor who donated a stem cell graft to a child with acute myeloid leukemia.

The chain couples TRBV6-2 or TRBV6-3 to TRBJ2-7, with 8 bases that match TRBD2. The ends lost 5 bases at V and 3 bases at J; junction bases unmatched: 6. The germline V gene has CDR1 MNHEY and CDR2 SVGEGT. This CDR3 spans 14 amino acids. This CDR3 reads CASSRTSFDYEQYF. In DNA, the CDR3 is TGTGCCAGCAGTCGGACTAGCTTTGACTACGAGCAGTACTTC.

The chain joins TRBV12-3 or TRBV12-4 to TRBJ2-5, with TRBD2 matching 14 bases. V dropped 5 bases and J dropped 3; count of bases not matched to a gene: 11. This CDR3 comprises 18 residues. CDR3 nucleotide sequence: TGTGCCAGCAGTCCATCCTTCGGACTAGCGGGAGGTAAAGAGACCCAGTACTTC. This encodes CASSPSFGLAGGKETQYF.

This clonotype turned up a few times. The CDR3 sequence is CASTLQGTGNQPQHF. CDR3 DNA: TGTGCCAGTACCCTCCAAGGGACGGGCAATCAGCCCCAGCATTTT. This chain links TRBV19 with TRBJ1-5; D might be TRBD1 (5 bases). This CDR3 comprises 15 residues. Trimming left V 7 bases short and J 2 bases short, with 15 bases between. CDR1 and CDR2 (germline): LNHDA, SQIVND (reference sequence).

The rearrangement joins TRBV6-2 or TRBV6-3 to TRBJ1-2, with 8 bases matching TRBD1. Germline trimming cut 6 bases from V and 6 bases from J; bases unmatched to any gene: 9. This CDR3 has 14 residues. CDR1 is MNHEY and CDR2 is SVGEGT in the germline V gene. As DNA, the CDR3 is TGTGCCAGCAGCCCTGACAGGGGCAAGGATGGCTACACCTTC. This gives the protein CASSPDRGKDGYTF.

This clonotype was counted many times. The J gene is TRBJ2-7, the V gene TRBV20-1, with TRBD2 matching over 10 bases. The germline V gene has CDR1 DFQATT and CDR2 SNEGSKA (reference sequence). V lost 4 bases, J lost 2 bases, and 8 bases stayed unmatched. The CDR3 extends over 15 amino acids. Here the CDR3 reads CSATSSAGGPYEQYF. CDR3 sequence (DNA): TGCAGTGCTACCTCTTCAGCGGGAGGGCCCTACGAGCAGTACTTC.

This clonotype was seen more than once but under ten times. The chain is built from TRBV20-1 and TRBJ2-5, with 8 bases that match TRBD2. The CDR3 is made up of 13 amino acids. Unmatched junction bases numbered 6, after V lost 6 bases and J lost 3 bases. Germline V CDR1 and CDR2: DFQATT, SNEGSKA (reference sequence). The CDR3 is CSAQSGSKETQYF. The DNA of the CDR3 is TGCAGTGCCCAAAGCGGGAGTAAAGAGACCCAGTACTTC.

This clonotype came up a few times. The CDR3 nucleotides are TGTGCCAGTAGTATATCCCGAGGATGGGACACAGATACGCAGTATTTT. It specifies CASSISRGWDTDTQYF. The rearrangement uses TRBV19 and TRBJ2-3; D is uncertain. Trimming took off 2 bases at V and 2 bases at J, with 14 bases between the two ends. The CDR3 length is 16 residues. Germline V CDR1 and CDR2: LNHDA, SQIVND (reference sequence).

This clonotype has a count of ten or more. The chain joins TRBV7-2 to TRBJ2-1; no clear D gene. V was trimmed by 5 bases and J by 4 bases, leaving 6 bases between them. CDR3 length equals 12 residues. The germline gives CDR1 SGHTA, CDR2 FQGNSA. The CDR3 nucleotides are TGTGCCAGCAGCCCGCTTTACAATGAGCAGTTCTTC. Translated: CASSPLYNEQFF.

A remark on this clonotype: This could be a read error, since a much larger clone is one nucleotide away. The CDR3 ends on some other residue instead of the conserved phenylalanine or tryptophan, so this is likely a read error. The chain has TRBV12-3 or TRBV12-4 and TRBJ2-1; 9 bases fit TRBD2. V lost 10 bases, J lost 0 bases, and 4 bases stayed unmatched. CDR3 size: 14 residues. This CDR3 reads CAIPLAGSYNEQFL. The CDR3 DNA reads TGTGCCATCCCACTAGCGGGCTCCTACAATGAGCAGTTCCTC.

The chain is built from TRBV11-1 and TRBJ2-6; 7 nucleotides agree with TRBD1. This CDR3 is 17 amino acids long. The V gene's germline CDR1 is SGHAT and CDR2 FQDESV (reference sequence). The V segment lost 0 bases and the J segment 3 bases; nucleotides outside the gene matches: 5. DNA of the CDR3: TGTGCCAGCAGCTTAGCCTCTACAGGGGTTGGGGCCAACGTCCTGACTTTC. Its translation is CASSLASTGVGANVLTF.

This clonotype has just a few counts. This chain connects TRBV9 to TRBJ2-7, with D hard to call. CDR1 is SGDLS, CDR2 YYNGEE, per germline. Trimming took 3 bases from V and 5 from J, leaving 6 bases between them. The CDR3 has 11 amino acids. CDR3 protein: CASSGHDEQYF. The CDR3 region has the DNA TGTGCCAGCAGCGGACACGACGAGCAGTACTTC.

This chain connects TRBV15 to TRBJ2-3; D not certain. CDR3 size: 14 residues. Germline V lookup: CDR1 LNHNV, CDR2 YYDKDF (reference sequence). The ends were cut back, 1 base at V and 0 bases at J, with 5 bases in the middle. CDR3 in amino acids: CATSRVGSTDTQYF. The CDR3, as DNA: TGTGCCACCAGCAGAGTCGGGAGCACAGATACGCAGTATTTT.

This chain links TRBV4-2 with TRBJ2-1, with D possibly matching TRBD2 (5 bases). V was shortened by 4 bases and J by 0 bases, with 13 bases between the two germline ends. The V gene's germline CDR1 is LGHNA and CDR2 YNFKEQ. The CDR3 length is 16 residues. The CDR3 protein is CASSRLGSSSYNEQFF. CDR3 DNA: TGTGCCAGCAGCCGGTTGGGGAGTAGCTCCTACAATGAGCAGTTCTTC.

This clonotype came up a few times. CDR3 loop: CASTPFGTSGYNEQFF. The CDR3 DNA reads TGTGCCAGCACCCCCTTTGGGACTAGCGGTTACAATGAGCAGTTCTTC. The rearrangement uses TRBV7-9 and TRBJ2-1; TRBD2 aligns across 11 bases. The V and J ends lost 7 bases and 4 bases, in that order; junction bases with no gene match: 9. The CDR3 loop spans 16 amino acids. The germline V gene has CDR1 SEHNR and CDR2 FQNEAQ (reference sequence).

The CDR3 is CSVEDQEGGRAHEQFF. DNA of the CDR3: TGCAGCGTTGAAGATCAGGAGGGGGGGCGGGCGCATGAGCAGTTCTTC. The rearrangement joins TRBV29-1 to TRBJ2-1, with D perhaps TRBD2 (7 bases). The ends were cut back, 0 bases at V and 8 bases at J, with 20 bases in the middle. This CDR3 comprises 16 residues. CDR1 is SQVTM and CDR2 is ANQGSEA in the germline V gene.